The 30 T cell receptor beta chains below were found in one sample sequenced in a study of cytomegalovirus exposure and HLA in healthy donors. With 60 Vbeta and 13 Jbeta primers, the PCR was carried out. Repertoires were generated with immunoSEQ multiplex PCR, while TCRdb's copy carries only in-frame clones and drops some. The sample comprises more than 140,000 clones, roughly four fifths of which are singletons, and 3.2% rests with the top ten. Sample: PBMCs. These receptors all stem from a man between 18 and 35 years old in good health and CMV-seropositive.

This sequence joins TRBV5-1 and TRBJ2-1, with TRBD2 identical over 8 bases. The CDR3 covers 15 residues. Per the germline V gene, CDR1 is SGHRS and CDR2 is YFSETQ. V lost 3 bases, J lost 7 bases, and 9 bases stayed unmatched. In DNA form, the CDR3 reads TGCGCCAGCAGCTCGGTAGGGCTAGCGGGTAATGAGCAGTTCTTC. This encodes CASSSVGLAGNEQFF. The full variable domain, with the rest looked up from reference TRBV5-1 and TRBJ2-1, is KAGVTQTPRYLIKTRGQQVTLSCSPISGHRSVSWYQQTPGQGLQFLFEYFSETQRNKGNFPGRFSGRQFSNSRSEMNVSTLELGDSALYLCASSSVGLAGNEQFFGPGTRLTVL.

The chain links TRBV4-1 to TRBJ2-5; 10 bases agree with TRBD2. The CDR3 consists of 17 residues. Germline CDR1 reads MGHRA; CDR2 reads YSYEKL. V lost 2 bases, J lost 3 bases, and 9 bases stayed unmatched. The CDR3 DNA follows: TGCGCCAGCAGCCAATCCGGGACTAGCGTTTTAAAAGAGACCCAGTACTTC. As protein: CASSQSGTSVLKETQYF.

The V call is TRBV19, the J call TRBJ2-7; 8 bases agree with TRBD2. Per the germline V gene, CDR1 is LNHDA and CDR2 is SQIVND (reference sequence). The junction had 14 bases not matched to a gene; V was cut back by 10 bases and J by 0 bases. This CDR3 region has 16 residues. For the CDR3, the DNA is TGTGCCACCTCCCGGGGGGACGGGGGGGGCTCCTACGAGCAGTACTTC. It specifies CATSRGDGGGSYEQYF.

V and J are TRBV27 and TRBJ2-3; 10 positions match TRBD2. The germline V gene has CDR1 MNHEY and CDR2 SMNVEV (reference sequence). Losses at the gene ends were 6 bases for V and 10 bases for J; bases not matched to a gene: 4. The CDR3 is 12 amino acids. The CDR3 DNA is TGTGCCAGCAGCCCTAGCGGGAGCGCGCAGTATTTT. Its protein is CASSPSGSAQYF.

This rearrangement joins TRBV2 to TRBJ1-2, with D unclear. The CDR3 is made up of 14 amino acids. Trimming stripped 4 bases from V and 6 bases from J, with 15 bases between. Germline CDR1 SNHLY, CDR2 FYNNEI. CDR3 residues: CASSGLTFPHGYTF. DNA of the CDR3: TGTGCCAGCAGTGGACTGACCTTCCCTCATGGCTACACCTTC.

V is TRBV28 and J is TRBJ1-1; 7 nucleotides align to TRBD1. Germline values: CDR1 MDHEN, CDR2 SYDVKM. The CDR3 contains 15 residues. Trimming removed 5 bases from V and 1 base from J; junction bases left unmatched: 7. CDR3 sequence reads: CASSLPGQPNTEAFF. Written as DNA, the CDR3 is TGTGCCAGCAGTCTTCCGGGACAGCCGAACACTGAAGCTTTCTTT.

This clone was found a few times. V usage is TRBV5-4 and J usage is TRBJ2-5, with TRBD2 matching 9 bases. The V segment lost 3 bases and the J segment 2 bases; nucleotides outside the gene matches: 8. Germline V CDR1 and CDR2: SGHNT, YYREEE (reference sequence). The CDR3 contains 16 residues. CDR3 nucleotides: TGTGCCAGCAGCTGGGGGGCGGGAGGGCTTCAAGAGACCCAGTACTTC. Translating it yields CASSWGAGGLQETQYF.

This chain joins TRBV29-1 and TRBJ2-1, with a weak D call TRBD1 (5 bases). The CDR3 runs to 11 residues. V was trimmed by 7 bases and J by 4 bases, leaving 8 bases between them. Per the germline V gene, CDR1 is SQVTM and CDR2 is ANQGSEA. The CDR3 nucleotides are TGCAGCGCTGGGGCGTACAATGAGCAGTTCTTC. Its translation is CSAGAYNEQFF.

The chain uses TRBV5-1 and TRBJ2-3; 8 positions agree with TRBD2. The germline CDR1 and CDR2 sequences are SGHRS and YFSETQ. V lost 4 bases, J lost 4 bases, and 8 bases stayed unmatched. The CDR3 spans 15 residues. For the CDR3, the DNA is TGCGCCAGCAGCAGGCCGGGAGGGCGGCCAGATACGCAGTATTTT. This codes for CASSRPGGRPDTQYF.

Only one count was recorded for this clone. V is TRBV4-1 and J is TRBJ2-2, with D perhaps TRBD2 (6 bases). CDR1 and CDR2 from the germline V gene are MGHRA and YSYEKL. V was clipped by 4 bases and J by 0 bases, with 12 bases between them. CDR3 size: 16 residues. In nucleotides, the CDR3 is TGCGCCAGCAGCCCCGCGCCTAGCGCGAACACCGGGGAGCTGTTTTTT. Amino acids: CASSPAPSANTGELFF.

This sequence joins TRBV5-6 and TRBJ1-4; D gene uncertain. Trimming cost V 3 bases and J 0 bases, with 12 bases left between them. From germline, CDR1 is SGHDT and CDR2 YYEEEE. This CDR3 has 16 residues. For the CDR3, the DNA is TGTGCCAGCAGCTCCGAGAGGGCGGCAACTAATGAAAAACTGTTTTTT. Its translation: CASSSERAATNEKLFF.

This clone was picked up one time. The chain recombines TRBV19 with TRBJ2-7, with 8 nucleotides matching TRBD2. This CDR3 is 14 amino acids long. In germline, CDR1 is LNHDA, CDR2 SQIVND (reference sequence). Losses at the gene ends were 5 bases for V and 3 bases for J; bases not matched to a gene: 6. The CDR3 DNA sequence: TGTGCCAGTAGTCCAGGGACTAGTTTCTACGAGCAGTACTTC. It specifies CASSPGTSFYEQYF.

The V and J genes are TRBV28 and TRBJ2-2; possible D gene TRBD2, 5 bases. In germline, CDR1 is MDHEN, CDR2 SYDVKM. The CDR3 has 16 residues. V was shortened by 4 bases and J by 2 bases, with 14 bases between the two germline ends. CDR3: CASSSLGLPNTGELFF. The CDR3 nucleotides are TGTGCCAGCAGTTCCCTTGGACTCCCAAACACCGGGGAGCTGTTTTTT. The full variable domain, completed using reference TRBV28 and TRBJ2-2, is DVKVTQSSRYLVKRTGEKVFLECVQDMDHENMFWYRQDPGLGLRLIYFSYDVKMKEKGDIPEGYSVSREKKERFSLILESASTNQTSMYLCASSSLGLPNTGELFFGEGSRLTVL.

The chain carries TRBV5-1 and TRBJ2-5; D remains unclear. Trimming pared 5 bases from V and 1 base from J, leaving 6 bases between. Germline V gene lookup returns CDR1 SGHRS and CDR2 YFSETQ. The CDR3 contains 12 residues. CDR3 residues: CASSVSQETQYF. The CDR3 nucleotides read TGCGCCAGCAGTGTCAGCCAAGAGACCCAGTACTTC. Based on the CDR3 plus reference TRBV5-1 and TRBJ2-5, the full variable domain is KAGVTQTPRYLIKTRGQQVTLSCSPISGHRSVSWYQQTPGQGLQFLFEYFSETQRNKGNFPGRFSGRQFSNSRSEMNVSTLELGDSALYLCASSVSQETQYFGPGTRLLVL.

The chain combines TRBV6-6 with TRBJ1-1, with a tentative D call TRBD1 (6 bases). V lost 4 bases and J lost 4, with 16 bases in between. Germline values: CDR1 MNHNY, CDR2 SVGAGI (reference sequence). There are 15 residues in the CDR3. CDR3 coding DNA: TGTGCCAGCAGTTGGATGGGGGCCGGGTCCACTGAAGCTTTCTTT. Translation gives CASSWMGAGSTEAFF.

Concerning this clone itself: Other DNA sequences in this sample translate to the same CDR3. The rearrangement joins TRBV19 to TRBJ2-6; D remains ambiguous. Per the germline V gene, CDR1 is LNHDA and CDR2 is SQIVND (reference sequence). V lost 2 bases, J lost 0 bases, and 5 bases lay in between. The CDR3 sequence is 15 residues long. The CDR3 coding sequence is TGTGCCAGTAGTATAACGGGCTCTGGGGCCAACGTCCTGACTTTC. Encoded protein: CASSITGSGANVLTF.

A few counts support this clone. The V gene is TRBV7-9, the J gene TRBJ2-7; 7 bases align to TRBD1. Germline lookup yields CDR1 SEHNR and CDR2 FQNEAQ (reference sequence). The CDR3 has 13 residues. V shed 5 bases and J 5 bases; nucleotides not matched to a gene: 6. The CDR3 sequence is CASSQTGLHEQYF. The DNA of the CDR3 is TGTGCCAGCAGCCAGACAGGGTTACACGAGCAGTACTTC.

The V call is TRBV27, the J call TRBJ1-5; tentative D call: TRBD1 (6 bases). The CDR3 loop spans 15 amino acids. Germline CDR1 is MNHEY and CDR2 is SMNVEV (reference sequence). V was pared by 5 bases and J by 4 bases, with 15 bases between. The CDR3, as DNA: TGTGCCAGCAGTCCCGTGGCAGGGGCTAATCAGCCCCAGCATTTT. This translates into CASSPVAGANQPQHF.

This clone came up once. The V call is TRBV18, the J call TRBJ2-7; 7 nucleotides match TRBD1. Germline CDR1 and CDR2: KGHSH and LQKENI. The CDR3 is made up of 14 amino acids. The ends lost 4 bases at V and 5 bases at J; junction bases unmatched: 8. The CDR3: CASSLTTGSDEQYF. The CDR3 nucleotides read TGTGCCAGCTCACTAACGACAGGGTCGGACGAGCAGTACTTC.

CDR3 sequence (DNA): TGTGCCACTTTACAGGGTCGAAGGCGGGATGGCTACACCTTC. This codes for CATLQGRRRDGYTF. The chain is built from TRBV6-6 and TRBJ1-2; weak D call: TRBD1 (6 bases). There are 14 residues in the CDR3. The ends were cut back, 10 bases at V and 6 bases at J, with 21 bases in the middle. The germline CDR1 and CDR2 sequences are MNHNY and SVGAGI (reference sequence).

This clone was seen a single time. The chain uses TRBV18 and TRBJ1-2; TRBD1 might be the D (5 bases). Germline V CDR1 and CDR2: KGHSH, LQKENI. The V gene lost 6 bases and the J gene lost 9 bases, with 11 bases spanning the gap. The CDR3 sequence is 11 residues long. Here the CDR3 reads CASSQQDRYTF. CDR3 coding DNA: TGTGCCAGCTCGCAACAGGACCGCTACACCTTC.

The chain uses TRBV27 and TRBJ2-1; no firm D call. CDR3 length: 14 residues. V gave up 0 bases and J gave up 4 bases, with 7 bases separating them. Per germline, CDR1 MNHEY and CDR2 SMNVEV (reference sequence). CDR3 nucleotide sequence: TGTGCCAGCAGTTTATCGGCAGGATACAATGAGCAGTTCTTC. Its protein is CASSLSAGYNEQFF.

This clone was counted once. This sequence joins TRBV2 and TRBJ2-5; 11 bases fit TRBD1. Losses at the gene ends were 4 bases for V and 4 bases for J; bases not matched to a gene: 5. CDR3 length: 15 amino acids. The germline CDR1 and CDR2 sequences are SNHLY and FYNNEI. CDR3: CASSADRGRGETQYF. The CDR3 region has the DNA TGTGCCAGCAGTGCGGACAGGGGGCGCGGAGAGACCCAGTACTTC.

The rearrangement links TRBV6-5 to TRBJ1-1, with D perhaps TRBD1 (6 bases). V was shortened by 6 bases and J by 0 bases, with 11 bases between the two germline ends. Germline lookup yields CDR1 MNHEY and CDR2 SVGAGI. The CDR3 runs to 14 residues. The CDR3 sequence: CASSQDSLNTEAFF. The CDR3 DNA sequence: TGTGCCAGCAGCCAGGACAGCTTGAACACTGAAGCTTTCTTT.

The gene calls are TRBV19 and TRBJ1-2; maybe TRBD1 (5 bases). The germline gives CDR1 LNHDA, CDR2 SQIVND (reference sequence). CDR3 length equals 15 residues. V gave up 4 bases and J gave up 8 bases, with 20 bases separating them. The DNA for the CDR3 is TGTGCCAGTAGTACCCGACAGATCGCGCTCTACGGCTACACCTTC. This codes for CASSTRQIALYGYTF.

J is TRBJ2-1 and V is TRBV4-1, with 10 bases aligning to TRBD2. V dropped 3 bases and J dropped 7; count of bases not matched to a gene: 9. The CDR3 is 16 residues long. Germline lookup yields CDR1 MGHRA and CDR2 YSYEKL. The CDR3 loop reads CASSHDVLAGVNEQFF. The CDR3, as DNA: TGCGCCAGCAGCCATGACGTCCTAGCGGGAGTAAATGAGCAGTTCTTC.

This clone was observed a handful of times. The V gene is TRBV5-1, the J gene TRBJ1-1, with 9 bases that match TRBD1. V shed 5 bases and J 4 bases; nucleotides not matched to a gene: 6. Germline values: CDR1 SGHRS, CDR2 YFSETQ. This CDR3 contains 14 residues. The CDR3 loop is CASRRQGGGTEAFF. CDR3 bases: TGCGCCAGCAGGAGACAGGGGGGGGGCACTGAAGCTTTCTTT.

The chain recombines TRBV28 with TRBJ1-1, with a possible D match to TRBD1 (6 bases). The CDR3 runs to 15 residues. Trimming removed 5 bases from V and 1 base from J, with 14 bases in between. Looked up from germline, CDR1 is MDHEN and CDR2 is SYDVKM. The DNA of the CDR3 is TGTGCCAGCAGTCTCCCAGACAGGAGGAACACTGAAGCTTTCTTT. Its protein is CASSLPDRRNTEAFF.

This chain joins TRBV7-9 and TRBJ2-2; 8 bases align to TRBD2. There are 15 residues in the CDR3. The germline V gene encodes CDR1 SEHNR and CDR2 FQNEAQ (reference sequence). V dropped 1 base and J dropped 3; count of bases not matched to a gene: 1. The CDR3 DNA follows: TGTGCCAGCAGCTTAGTACTAGCGGACACCGGGGAGCTGTTTTTT. This gives the protein CASSLVLADTGELFF.

J is TRBJ2-2 and V is TRBV5-1, with 7 bases aligning to TRBD1. Germline V gene data show CDR1 as SGHRS and CDR2 as YFSETQ. V gave up 7 bases and J gave up 7 bases; unmatched junction bases: 13. This CDR3 is built from 15 residues. The CDR3 region is CASSQGTPRGGELFF. CDR3 nucleotide sequence: TGCGCCAGCTCACAGGGGACCCCCCGTGGCGGGGAGCTGTTTTTT.